A single sample gave rise to the 23 T cell receptor beta chains below, sequenced in a study of T cell responses to AZD1222 COVID-19 vaccine. Sequenced by immunoSEQ multiplex PCR; TCRdb stores in-frame clones only, minus some. Of 70,000 to 80,000 clones listed, 80% are singletons. Source: peripheral blood, taken 28 days after the second AZD1222 dose. These receptors were taken from an adult who received the AZD1222 COVID-19 vaccine.

V is TRBV28 and J is TRBJ1-6, with D tentatively TRBD1 (5 bases). The germline V gene has CDR1 MDHEN and CDR2 SYDVKM. The CDR3 extends over 13 amino acids. CDR3 amino acids: CATGRAHNSPLHF. The CDR3 bases are TGTGCGACGGGACGGGCACATAATTCACCCCTCCACTTT.

V and J are TRBV28 and TRBJ1-1; D is uncertain. V gave up 3 bases and J gave up 1 base, with 6 bases separating them. Per germline, CDR1 MDHEN and CDR2 SYDVKM. The CDR3 runs to 13 residues. CDR3 sequence (DNA): TGTGCCAGCAGTTTGGCCTGGAACACTGAAGCTTTCTTT. Translating gives CASSLAWNTEAFF.

V gene TRBV25-1 combines with J gene TRBJ2-5; 8 bases line up with TRBD2. Unmatched junction bases numbered 5, after V lost 6 bases and J lost 5 bases. Per germline, CDR1 MGHDK and CDR2 SYGVNS. The CDR3 totals 13 residues. In nucleotides, the CDR3 is TGTGCCAGCAGCTTTAGCGGGAAGGAGACCCAGTACTTC. It specifies CASSFSGKETQYF.

The sample holds a few counts of this clone. This rearrangement joins TRBV12-3 or TRBV12-4 to TRBJ2-5; D is ambiguous. Trimming took 0 bases from V and 3 from J, leaving 2 bases between them. This CDR3 comprises 12 residues. The CDR3 loop is CASSLAEETQYF. The CDR3 DNA is TGTGCCAGCAGTTTAGCAGAAGAGACCCAGTACTTC.

V and J are TRBV6-2 or TRBV6-3 and TRBJ1-5; D gene ambiguous. Germline V gene lookup returns CDR1 MNHEY and CDR2 SVGEGT. Trimming took 2 bases from V and 6 from J, leaving 11 bases between them. The CDR3 extends over 14 amino acids. This CDR3 reads CASSYAYVGQPQHF. The CDR3 nucleotides are TGTGCCAGCAGTTACGCCTATGTCGGTCAGCCCCAGCATTTT.

This chain connects TRBV27 to TRBJ2-7; D is ambiguous. The CDR3 consists of 15 residues. The V and J ends lost 6 bases and 3 bases respectively, with 18 bases between them. Germline CDR1 is MNHEY and CDR2 is SMNVEV (reference sequence). The CDR3 region is CASRLTRAQLYEQYF. CDR3 in DNA: TGTGCCAGCAGACTAACCCGGGCCCAGCTCTACGAGCAGTACTTC.

V is TRBV5-1 and J is TRBJ1-2; D gene unclear. Germline loops: CDR1 SGHRS, CDR2 YFSETQ. The CDR3 contains 14 residues. The germline V and J ends were trimmed by 0 bases and 2 bases, with 8 bases remaining between them. In nucleotides, the CDR3 is TGCGCCAGCAGCTTGGAGGGCTCCAACTATGGCTACACCTTC. Translating gives CASSLEGSNYGYTF.

V and J are TRBV5-8 and TRBJ1-2, with D maybe TRBD1 (5 bases). Germline loops: CDR1 SGHTS, CDR2 YDEGEE. The CDR3 runs to 15 residues. V lost 0 bases, J lost 9 bases, and 18 bases lay in between. The CDR3 sequence: CASSLGAAEGYRYTF. CDR3 DNA: TGTGCCAGCAGCTTGGGGGCCGCGGAGGGGTATCGCTACACCTTC.

This clone was seen once. The CDR3 region has the DNA TGTGCCAGCAGTTTCGGGGGGAGCACTGAAGCTTTCTTT. As protein: CASSFGGSTEAFF. J is TRBJ1-1 and V is TRBV28, with D perhaps matching TRBD1 (5 bases). The ends were cut back, 3 bases at V and 4 bases at J, with 9 bases in the middle. The germline CDR1 and CDR2 sequences are MDHEN and SYDVKM. The CDR3 has 13 residues.

The sample holds a few counts of this clone. The chain joins TRBV5-4 to TRBJ2-7; 7 nucleotides align to TRBD1. The CDR3 loop spans 14 amino acids. CDR1 and CDR2 from the germline V gene are SGHNT and YYREEE (reference sequence). With 4 bases clipped from V and 5 bases from J, the junction kept 9 bases outside the gene matches. As DNA, the CDR3 is TGTGCCAGCAGCCGCGGACAGGAACGCGACGAGCAGTACTTC. This encodes CASSRGQERDEQYF.

This chain connects TRBV24-1 to TRBJ2-5; D not resolved. V lost 0 bases, J lost 2 bases, and 12 bases lay in between. Germline assignment: CDR1 KGHDR and CDR2 SFDVKD. The CDR3 consists of 16 residues. The CDR3 DNA reads TGTGCCACCAGTGATTTGGAAGGAACGGGTCAAGAGACCCAGTACTTC. Translation gives CATSDLEGTGQETQYF.

The chain uses TRBV28 and TRBJ2-7; D might be TRBD1 (6 bases). Trimming took off 8 bases at V and 2 bases at J, with 10 bases between the two ends. Germline V lookup: CDR1 MDHEN, CDR2 SYDVKM. This CDR3 has 12 residues. CDR3: CASRGQTYEQYF. The CDR3 nucleotides are TGTGCCAGCCGAGGACAGACCTACGAGCAGTACTTC.

The chain recombines TRBV19 with TRBJ2-1; no definite D call. Between the trimmed V and J ends, which lost 6 bases and 4 bases, there was a span of 4 bases. Germline-derived CDR1 and CDR2 are LNHDA and SQIVND (reference sequence). This CDR3 is built from 11 residues. The CDR3 DNA follows: TGTGCCAGTAGACATTACAATGAGCAGTTCTTC. Amino acids: CASRHYNEQFF.

The genes are TRBV4-3 and TRBJ1-5; D gene ambiguous. The V gene lost 1 base and the J gene lost 4 bases, with 11 bases spanning the gap. This CDR3 is built from 15 residues. The germline gives CDR1 LGHNA, CDR2 YSLEER. This CDR3 is CASSQAHSYNQPQHF. The CDR3 DNA reads TGCGCCAGCAGCCAAGCTCACAGTTATAATCAGCCCCAGCATTTT.

The chain couples TRBV5-4 to TRBJ1-6, with 11 bases that match TRBD1. With V trimmed by 5 bases and J by 5 bases, 6 bases remained unmatched. Germline-derived CDR1 and CDR2 are SGHNT and YYREEE (reference sequence). This CDR3 has 16 residues. Here the CDR3 DNA reads TGTGCCAGCAGACGGACAGGGGGCGGAGATAATTCACCCCTCCACTTT. Translating it yields CASRRTGGGDNSPLHF.

The chain joins TRBV30 to TRBJ2-1; D call uncertain. Germline V gene lookup returns CDR1 GTSNPN and CDR2 SVGIG (reference sequence). There are 14 residues in the CDR3. The ends were cut back, 0 bases at V and 8 bases at J, with 14 bases in the middle. CDR3 sequence (DNA): TGTGCCTGGAGTGTAACCGCTATACCCCATGAGCAGTTCTTC. Its protein product is CAWSVTAIPHEQFF.

The chain has TRBV24-1 and TRBJ2-7; the D gene could be TRBD1 or TRBD2 (5 bases each). The CDR3 has 14 residues. The V end lost 3 bases, the J end lost 5 bases, and 13 bases lay between the germline ends. Germline assignment: CDR1 KGHDR and CDR2 SFDVKD. The DNA for the CDR3 is TGTGCCACCAGTGATGGGACCGGCCTGGACGAGCAGTACTTC. Its translation: CATSDGTGLDEQYF.

The V and J genes are TRBV18 and TRBJ2-5, with TRBD1 identical over 8 bases. The V gene end was trimmed by 6 bases and the J gene end by 3 bases; junction bases not matched to a gene: 12. The CDR3 totals 16 residues. The V gene's germline CDR1 is KGHSH and CDR2 LQKENI. DNA for the CDR3: TGTGCCAGCTCCGGACTGACTGCGACAGGGGAAGAGACCCAGTACTTC. It is translated as CASSGLTATGEETQYF.

This clone was seen only once. The rearrangement uses TRBV7-2 and TRBJ2-3; possible D gene TRBD2, 6 bases. Trimming stripped 3 bases from V and 2 bases from J, with 9 bases between. Germline V gene lookup returns CDR1 SGHTA and CDR2 FQGNSA. The CDR3 is made up of 14 amino acids. The CDR3 region is CASSFGGFTDTQYF. The CDR3 DNA sequence: TGTGCCAGCAGCTTCGGGGGTTTCACAGATACGCAGTATTTT.

This clone appeared once. The V and J genes are TRBV28 and TRBJ2-4, with D unclear. Looked up from germline, CDR1 is MDHEN and CDR2 is SYDVKM. V lost 2 bases to trimming and J lost 5 bases, with 1 base between them. CDR3 length: 11 residues. The CDR3 is CASSLENIQYF. As DNA, the CDR3 is TGTGCCAGCAGTTTAGAAAACATTCAGTACTTC.

This sequence joins TRBV7-9 and TRBJ1-6, with unresolved D. Germline CDR1 is SEHNR and CDR2 is FQNEAQ (reference sequence). V shed 0 bases and J shed 9 bases, with 9 bases lying between them. The CDR3 has 14 residues. CDR3 nucleotides: TGTGCCAGCAGCTTAGCTGGGTTCGGTTCACCCCTCCACTTT. Its translation is CASSLAGFGSPLHF.

The CDR3 protein is CASSYLSGKNTQYF. As DNA, the CDR3 is TGTGCCAGCAGCTATCTTAGCGGGAAAAATACGCAGTATTTT. V gene TRBV27 combines with J gene TRBJ2-3; 8 bases map to TRBD2. The length of the CDR3 is 14 residues. The germline CDR1 and CDR2 sequences are MNHEY and SMNVEV (reference sequence). V lost 6 bases and J lost 7; bases outside the gene matches: 9.

The chain links TRBV19 to TRBJ1-1, with a weak D call TRBD1 (6 bases). The CDR3 has 12 amino acids. Trimming left V 8 bases short and J 11 bases short, with 18 bases between. CDR1 and CDR2 from the germline V gene are LNHDA and SQIVND (reference sequence). In DNA, the CDR3 is TGTGCCAGTTCCACAGGGTTTGGCAGTGCTTTCTTT. It codes for CASSTGFGSAFF. Variable domain in full (rest from reference TRBV19 and TRBJ1-1): DGGITQSPKYLFRKEGQNVTLSCEQNLNHDAMYWYRQDPGQGLRLIYYSQIVNDFQKGDIAEGYSVSREKKESFPLTVTSAQKNPTAFYLCASSTGFGSAFFGQGTRLTVV.